The rows below give T cell receptor beta chains drawn from one sample of a study of control samples from healthy donors and cancer patients. The assay was immunoSEQ multiplex PCR, and TCRdb's table has in-frame clones only and misses some. This sample has 71,000 or so clones, with around nine tenths found just once. The sequenced material came from PBMCs. The source is a man in his sixties with lung cancer. Each CDR3 is given with its conserved first and last residue. A D gene is named only where the DNA matches it firmly. The size of a clone is reported for some rows only, either as once, few or many, or as a class for expanded clones.

J gene	CDR3 length	D gene	clone size	V gene	CDR3 DNA	CDR3 protein
TRBJ2-3	16	TRBD2	-	TRBV7-3	TGTGCCAGCAGCTTAAGCCTAGCGGGGGGCACAGATACGCAGTATTTT	CASSLSLAGGTDTQYF
TRBJ1-4	13	TRBD1	-	TRBV10-3	TGTGCCATCAGCGGACAGGGTAGGGAAAAACTGTTTTTT	CAISGQGREKLFF
TRBJ1-4	13	-	once	TRBV6-5	TGTGCCAGCACCCGTCAGCCAAATGAAAAACTGTTTTTT	CASTRQPNEKLFF
TRBJ2-5	14	-	-	TRBV5-4	TGTGCCAGCAGCTTGGGGAGTAACCAAGAGACCCAGTACTTC	CASSLGSNQETQYF
TRBJ1-5	15	-	-	TRBV6-1	TGTGCCAGCAGTGAATCGGGGGACTTGCATCAGCCCCAGCATTTT	CASSESGDLHQPQHF
TRBJ1-6	16	-	-	TRBV27	TGTGCCAGCAGACCTTTGACAGGCTCCTATAATTCACCCCTCCACTTT	CASRPLTGSYNSPLHF
TRBJ2-1	12	-	-	TRBV30	TGTGCCTGGAGTCCACCGGGGGGCCCGGGAATCTTC	CAWSPPGGPGIF
TRBJ2-3	12	-	-	TRBV30	TGTGCCTGGAGTCTAGGGACAGATACGCAGTATTTT	CAWSLGTDTQYF
TRBJ2-1	21	TRBD1	-	TRBV6-1	TGTGCCAGCAGTGAAGCCCTCAGGGGGATACAGGGCCCGAGCTCCTACAATGAGCAGTTCTTC	CASSEALRGIQGPSSYNEQFF
TRBJ2-7	13	-	few	TRBV7-3	TGTGCCAGCAGCCAGGGGGGAAACCTCGAGCAGTACTTC	CASSQGGNLEQYF
TRBJ1-1	15	-	once	TRBV10-1	TGCGCCAGCAGTGAGAAAAAGGTGCTGGACACTGAAGCTTTCTTT	CASSEKKVLDTEAFF
TRBJ2-6	16	TRBD1	-	TRBV5-1	TGCGCCAGCAGCTTGCTGACAGGGGTAGGGGCCAACGTCCTGACTTTC	CASSLLTGVGANVLTF
TRBJ1-2	14	-	-	TRBV6-4	TGTGCCAGCAGTGACTCCGGTAGGCCTCGGGGCTACACCTTC	CASSDSGRPRGYTF
TRBJ1-1	14	-	-	TRBV14	TGTGCCAGCAGCCAAGGAATGGGGGACACTGAAGCTTTCTTT	CASSQGMGDTEAFF
TRBJ2-3	14	-	-	TRBV29-1	TGCAGCGTCGATTCGGCAGGGGGCACAGATACGCAGTATTTT	CSVDSAGGTDTQYF
TRBJ1-2	14	TRBD1	-	TRBV6-6	TGTGCCAGCAGTTACGGGGGAGGGGGCATTGGCTACACCTTC	CASSYGGGGIGYTF